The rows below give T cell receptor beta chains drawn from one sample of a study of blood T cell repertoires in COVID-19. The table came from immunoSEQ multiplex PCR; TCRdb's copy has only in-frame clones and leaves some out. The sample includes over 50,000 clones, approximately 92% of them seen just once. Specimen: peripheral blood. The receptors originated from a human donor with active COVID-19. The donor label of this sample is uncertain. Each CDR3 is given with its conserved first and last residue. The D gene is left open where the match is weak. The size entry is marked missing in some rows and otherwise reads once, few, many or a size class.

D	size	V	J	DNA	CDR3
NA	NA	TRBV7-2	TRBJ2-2	TGTGCCAGCAGCAACACAGGGAACACCGGGGAGCTGTTTTTT	CASSNTGNTGELFF
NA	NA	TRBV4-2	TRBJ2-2	TGTGCCAGCAGCCAAGACTACGGGACATCCGGGGAGCTGTTTTTT	CASSQDYGTSGELFF
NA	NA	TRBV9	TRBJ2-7	TGTGCCAGCAGCGTAGGGGGGATCGGGACACTGCCCTACGAGCAGTACTTC	CASSVGGIGTLPYEQYF
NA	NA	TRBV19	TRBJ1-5	TGTGCCAGTAAGGCAGGTAGCAATCAGCCCCAGCATTTT	CASKAGSNQPQHF
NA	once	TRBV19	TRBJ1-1	TGTGCCAGTAGTATAGATCGAGCCGGGAGCACTGAAGCTTTCTTT	CASSIDRAGSTEAFF
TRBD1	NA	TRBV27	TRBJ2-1	TGTGCCAGCAGTAAAACAGGGCCCAGGGGGACGAATGAGCAGTTCTTC	CASSKTGPRGTNEQFF
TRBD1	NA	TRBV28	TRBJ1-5	TGTGCCAGCAGTCCAATGACAGGGGGCGTAAATCAGCCCCAGCATTTT	CASSPMTGGVNQPQHF
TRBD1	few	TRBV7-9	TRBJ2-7	TGTGCCAGCAGCTTAGCACAATCAGGGGGCAGGTACGAGCAGTACTTC	CASSLAQSGGRYEQYF
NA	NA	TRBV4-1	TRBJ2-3	TGCGCCAGCAGCCAAGAAAGGACTAGCACAGATACGCAGTATTTT	CASSQERTSTDTQYF
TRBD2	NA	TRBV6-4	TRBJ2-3	TGTGCCAGCAGTGACAGCGGGAGGGCCCAAGATACGCAGTATTTT	CASSDSGRAQDTQYF
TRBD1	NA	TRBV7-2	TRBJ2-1	TGTGCCAGCTCGACAGGGTCATACCTCTCCTACAATGAGCAGTTCTTC	CASSTGSYLSYNEQFF
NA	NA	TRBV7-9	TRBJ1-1	TGTGCCAGCAGCCCACAAAGGACAGTCTCGAACACTGAAGCTTTCTTT	CASSPQRTVSNTEAFF
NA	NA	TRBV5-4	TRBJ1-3	TGTGCCAGCAGCCCAGCGGTCTCTGGAAACACCATATATTTT	CASSPAVSGNTIYF
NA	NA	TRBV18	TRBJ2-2	TGTGCCAGCTCACCACAGCCCCCGAACACCGGGGAGCTGTTTTTT	CASSPQPPNTGELFF
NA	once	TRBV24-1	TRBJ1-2	TGTGCCACCAGTGATACAGGAGTTAACTATGGCTACACCTTC	CATSDTGVNYGYTF
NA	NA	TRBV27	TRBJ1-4	TGTGCCAGCAGTTTAACCACTTATGAAAAACTGTTTTTT	CASSLTTYEKLFF
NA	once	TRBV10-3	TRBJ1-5	TGTGCCATCAGTGATGGGGGGTGGGGCAATCAGCCCCAGCATTTT	CAISDGGWGNQPQHF
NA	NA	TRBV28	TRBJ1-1	TGTGCCAGCAGTCTATCGCTGGGGAGCACTGAAGCTTTCTTT	CASSLSLGSTEAFF
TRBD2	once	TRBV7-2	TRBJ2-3	TGTGCCAGCAGCCGCCGGACTAGCGGGGATACGCAGTATTTT	CASSRRTSGDTQYF
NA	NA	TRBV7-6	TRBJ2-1	TGTGCCAGCAGCCGCTGGTCTGCTAGCTCCTACAATGAGCAGTTCTTC	CASSRWSASSYNEQFF
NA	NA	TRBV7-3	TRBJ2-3	TGTGCCAGCAGCTTAATTGGCGGTGGGAGGGATACGCAGTATTTT	CASSLIGGGRDTQYF
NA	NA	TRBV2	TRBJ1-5	TGTGCCAGCAGTGAAGCTCGGCAGGGGATAGTTCAGCCCCAGCATTTT	CASSEARQGIVQPQHF
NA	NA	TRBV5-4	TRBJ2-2	TGTGCCAGCAGCTTATCGGGGGGCTGGACCGGGGAGCTGTTTTTT	CASSLSGGWTGELFF
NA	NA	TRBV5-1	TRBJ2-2	TGCGCCAGCAGCATGACGGAGGCCGGGGAGCTGTTTTTT	CASSMTEAGELFF
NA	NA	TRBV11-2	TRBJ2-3	TGTGCCAGCAGCTTAACTACCGGGAACATTGGTACGCAGTATTTT	CASSLTTGNIGTQYF
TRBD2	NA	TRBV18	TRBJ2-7	TGTGCCAGCTCACCCGCGGGACTAGCGGGAGCCCACGAGCAGTACTTC	CASSPAGLAGAHEQYF
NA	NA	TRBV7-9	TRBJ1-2	TGTGCCAGCAGCTTAGAAGGAGGGAGCATCTATGGCTACACCTTC	CASSLEGGSIYGYTF
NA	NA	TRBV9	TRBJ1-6	TGTGCCAGCAGCGAATACACAGGGAATCATTCACCCCTCCACTTT	CASSEYTGNHSPLHF
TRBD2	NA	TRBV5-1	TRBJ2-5	TGCGCCAGCACGTCGGTAGCGGGGGAAGGGGTCCAGTACTTC	CASTSVAGEGVQYF
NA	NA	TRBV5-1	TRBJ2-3	TGCGCCAGCAGCTCTCAGACACCGAGCACAGATACGCAGTATTTT	CASSSQTPSTDTQYF
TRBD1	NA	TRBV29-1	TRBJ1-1	TGCAGCGCCGCGCTCAAGGGGGCGCGGTGGACTGAAGCTTTCTTT	CSAALKGARWTEAFF
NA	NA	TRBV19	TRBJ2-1	TGTGCCAGTACGGGTATATCCTACAATGAGCAGTTCTTC	CASTGISYNEQFF
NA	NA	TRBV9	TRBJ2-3	TGTGCCAGCAGCGTAGGAACTCAGGCAGATACGCAGTATTTT	CASSVGTQADTQYF
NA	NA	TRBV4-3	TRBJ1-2	TGCGCCAGCAGCCAAGATCGTGGGGCCCCCCTCTATGGCTACACCTTC	CASSQDRGAPLYGYTF
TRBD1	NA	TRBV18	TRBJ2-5	TGTGCCAGCTCACCAGGGACAGAAGAGACCCAGTACTTC	CASSPGTEETQYF
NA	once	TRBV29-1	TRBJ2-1	TGCAGCGTTGTGATGGTGGAGTCCCGGGTCGATGAGCAGTTCTTC	CSVVMVESRVDEQFF
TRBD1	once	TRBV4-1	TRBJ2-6	TGCGCCAGCAGCCCCCCGGGACAGGGGGCACTTGGGGCCAACGTCCTGACTTTC	CASSPPGQGALGANVLTF
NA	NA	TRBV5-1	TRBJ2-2	TGCGCCAGCAGCTTGGCGGCAGGGTCGAACACCGGGGAGCTGTTTTTT	CASSLAAGSNTGELFF
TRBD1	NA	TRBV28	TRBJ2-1	TGTGCCAGCAGTTTATGGGGACAGGGCGGCAATGAGCAGTTCTTC	CASSLWGQGGNEQFF
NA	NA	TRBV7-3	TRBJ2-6	TGTGCCAGCAGCGATCCGGGGGACTCTGGGGCCAACGTCCTGACTTTC	CASSDPGDSGANVLTF
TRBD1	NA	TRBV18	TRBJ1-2	TGTGCCAGCTCCTTCGCGGGACAGAAGAACTATGGCTACACCTTC	CASSFAGQKNYGYTF
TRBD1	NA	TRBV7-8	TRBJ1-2	TGTGCCAGCAGTCTAGGACAGGTCCGGTATGGCTACACCTTC	CASSLGQVRYGYTF
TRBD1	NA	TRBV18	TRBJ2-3	TGTGCCAGCTCGCCGGGACAGGGGTGGACAGATACGCAGTATTTT	CASSPGQGWTDTQYF
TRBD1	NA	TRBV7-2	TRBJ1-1	TGTGCCAGCAGCTTAGCCCACCACCTCAGGGGGAGAGATGAAGCTTTCTTT	CASSLAHHLRGRDEAFF